The clone carrying this TCR beta chain is medium-sized by share. Its specificity is unknown. The germline and genes are mouse ones. The sequence runs out 4 residues before the end of the CDR3; the remainder is reconstructed from the germline J gene. Different DNA sequences within this sample yield the same CDR3. The entry originates in a study of CD8+ T cells in alopecia areata. Study-wide context: Female roughly 6-11-week-old C3H/HeJ recipients received skin from approximately 6-12-month-old C3H/HeJ graft donors with spontaneous alopecia.

Cells pooled from cutaneous lymph nodes were sorted on CD4, CD8alpha, NKG2D, NKG2ACE and other markers. Reverse transcription of extracted RNA yielded cDNA, which provided the sequencing template. Clones were sequenced by immunoSEQ multiplex PCR, and TCRdb holds only the in-frame ones, with some missing. The sample has around 300,000 clones, none seen only once. The V gene end was trimmed by 0 bases and the J gene end by 1 base; junction bases not matched to a gene: 0. Looked up from germline, CDR1 is MNHDT and CDR2 is YYDKIL. The CDR3 is 15 amino acids. Study-level points and caveats: Scalp lesions, especially in alopecia totalis/universalis, had higher clonality than normal scalp. The study found TCR sharing across patients less clear than in mice, possibly for HLA reasons.

The TCR comes from a C3H/HeJ mouse with alopecia areata. Strain haplotype at MHC: H2-k. The source material was CD4+ T cells sorted from a lymph node. The chain joins TRBV17 to TRBJ2-1, with 7 bases aligning to TRBD1. CDR3 DNA (partial): TGTGCTAGCAGTAGAGACAGGGGGAACTATGCT. Its translation is CASSRDRGNYA. The whole CDR3 sequence reads CASSRDRGNYAEQFF.